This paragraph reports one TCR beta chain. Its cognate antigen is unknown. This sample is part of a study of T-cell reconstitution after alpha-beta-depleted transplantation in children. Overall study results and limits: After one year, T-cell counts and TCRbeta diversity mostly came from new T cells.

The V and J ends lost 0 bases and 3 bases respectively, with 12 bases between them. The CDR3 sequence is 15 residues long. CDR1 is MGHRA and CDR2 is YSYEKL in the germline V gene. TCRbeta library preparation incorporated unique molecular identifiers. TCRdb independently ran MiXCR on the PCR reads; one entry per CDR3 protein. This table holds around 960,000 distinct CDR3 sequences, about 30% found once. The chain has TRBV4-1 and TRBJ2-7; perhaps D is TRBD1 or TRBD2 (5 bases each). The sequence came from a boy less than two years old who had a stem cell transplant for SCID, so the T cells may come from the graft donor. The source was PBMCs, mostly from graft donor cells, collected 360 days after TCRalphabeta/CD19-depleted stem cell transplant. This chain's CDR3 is CASSQDTRGLYEQYF. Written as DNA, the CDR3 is TGCGCCAGCAGCCAAGACACGAGGGGTCTCTACGAGCAGTACTTC.